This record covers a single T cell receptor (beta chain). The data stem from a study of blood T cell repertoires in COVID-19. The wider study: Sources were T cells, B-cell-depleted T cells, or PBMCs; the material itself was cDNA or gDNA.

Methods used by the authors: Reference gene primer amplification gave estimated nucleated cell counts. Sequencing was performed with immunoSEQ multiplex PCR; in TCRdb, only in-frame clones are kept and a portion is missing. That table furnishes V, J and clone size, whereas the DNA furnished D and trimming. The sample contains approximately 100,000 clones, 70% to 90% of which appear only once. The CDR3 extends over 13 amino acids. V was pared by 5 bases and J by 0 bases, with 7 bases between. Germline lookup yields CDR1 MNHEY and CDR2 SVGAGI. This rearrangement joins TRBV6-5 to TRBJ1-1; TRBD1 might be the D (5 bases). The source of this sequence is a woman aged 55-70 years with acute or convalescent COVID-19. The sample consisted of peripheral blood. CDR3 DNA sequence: TGTGCCAGCAGTCCACAGGTGAACACTGAAGCTTTCTTT. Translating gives CASSPQVNTEAFF.